This T cell receptor (beta chain) was documented in a study of T-cell memory formation after mild COVID-19. Study outcomes and limitations: CD4+ bias marked clones expanding day 15 to 37, unlike balanced contracting clones.

TCRdb fed the 5' RACE reads into MiXCR, producing one record per CDR3 protein. The sample has 300,000 to 400,000 distinct CDR3 sequences; about 15% are singletons. In germline, CDR1 is SGHNT, CDR2 YYREEE (reference sequence). Unmatched junction bases numbered 7, after V lost 4 bases and J lost 1 base. The CDR3 is 17 amino acids. About this clonotype itself: The target antigen is unknown.

This TCR came from a man aged 18 to 35 who had mild COVID-19 (a few samples of this study predate the infection). Cell type and time point are not known. Sequencing used PBMCs or a T cell subset sorted from them (not recorded which). This chain uses TRBV5-4 with TRBJ2-2; TRBD2 aligns across 10 bases. DNA for the CDR3: TGTGCCAGCAGCACACCTACTAGCGGGGTGAACACCGGGGAGCTGTTTTTT. This translates into CASSTPTSGVNTGELFF.